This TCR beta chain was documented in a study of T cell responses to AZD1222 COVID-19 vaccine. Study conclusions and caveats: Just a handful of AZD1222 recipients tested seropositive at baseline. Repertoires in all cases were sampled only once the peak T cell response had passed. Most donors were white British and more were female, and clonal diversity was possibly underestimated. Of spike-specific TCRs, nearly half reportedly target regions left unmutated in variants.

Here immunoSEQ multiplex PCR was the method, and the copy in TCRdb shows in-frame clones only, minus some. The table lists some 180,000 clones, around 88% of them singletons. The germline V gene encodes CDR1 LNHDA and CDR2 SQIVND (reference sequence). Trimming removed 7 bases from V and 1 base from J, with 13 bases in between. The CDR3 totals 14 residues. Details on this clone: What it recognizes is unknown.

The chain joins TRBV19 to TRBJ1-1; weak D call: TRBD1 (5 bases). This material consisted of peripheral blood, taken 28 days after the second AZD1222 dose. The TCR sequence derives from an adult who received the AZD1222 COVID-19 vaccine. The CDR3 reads CASTPAGANTEAFF. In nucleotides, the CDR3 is TGTGCCAGTACCCCAGCCGGGGCGAACACTGAAGCTTTCTTT.